This entry features one T cell receptor beta chain sequence. As yet, its antigen is unknown. The source of the sample is a study of T-cell memory formation after mild COVID-19. The wider study: TCR clusters showed largely donor specificity. Findings and limits, study-wide: Contracting CD4+ clones sat mainly in CM and EM; CD8+ in EMRA. Several responding clones turned up in pre-infection memory, indicating that cross-reactive memory may have taken part.

5'RACE primed at constant segments yielded TCR alpha and TCR beta cDNA libraries bearing sample barcodes and UMIs. MiXCR, run by TCRdb on the 5' RACE reads, gives a single entry per CDR3 protein. The sample lists more than 9,500 distinct CDR3 sequences, around 13% occurring once. The CDR3 has 15 amino acids. Trimming cost V 2 bases and J 4 bases; bases outside gene matches: 6. The sample was PBMCs or a T cell subset sorted from them (not recorded which). The genes are TRBV12-3 or TRBV12-4 and TRBJ2-7, with 9 positions matching TRBD1. The receptor was derived from a man younger than 35 who had mild COVID-19 (a few samples of this study predate the infection). Cell type and time point are not known. As DNA, the CDR3 is TGTGCCAGCAGTTTACGGGGGACAGGGTTTTACGAGCAGTACTTC. Encoded protein: CASSLRGTGFYEQYF.